This T cell receptor (beta chain) is drawn from a study of T cell responses to AZD1222 COVID-19 vaccine. Overall study findings and caveats: Among those given AZD1222, only 5 to 7 were seropositive at baseline. Clonal diversity was possibly underestimated; the donors were predominantly white British and more often female.

Clones were sequenced by immunoSEQ multiplex PCR, and TCRdb holds only the in-frame ones, with some missing. Among about 85,000 clones listed, 91% were seen once. Germline V gene lookup returns CDR1 MGHRA and CDR2 YSYEKL. This CDR3 comprises 14 residues. V lost 2 bases, J lost 7 bases, and 15 bases lay in between. As to this clone: What it binds is unknown.

The sample in question was peripheral blood, obtained 28 days after the second AZD1222 dose. The source is an adult who received the AZD1222 COVID-19 vaccine. The V gene is TRBV4-1, the J gene TRBJ2-7, with no clear D. In nucleotides, the CDR3 is TGCGCCAGCAGCCAATCCGACTTGGGCTGGGAGCAGTACTTC. As protein: CASSQSDLGWEQYF.